This T cell receptor beta chain was sequenced for a study of T cells in Graves' hyperthyroidism and ophthalmopathy (dated by TCRdb to between 2019 and 2020). Broadly, across the study: Peripheral blood was sampled at the time of initial diagnosis, prior to any treatment. TCR V-J signatures able to tell the groups apart were searched for in a discovery cohort of 90 to 100 patients, of whom more than 40 had Graves' ophthalmopathy and 55 to 65 had stable Graves' hyperthyroidism. Prospective prediction of ophthalmopathy was tested in an independent validation cohort of 18 to 20 hyperthyroidism patients and 17 patients who later progressed to ophthalmopathy. The approximately 95 discovery patients were divided at random into training and test sets in a 7:3 ratio. In six Graves' hyperthyroidism patients, the study also compared T-cell repertoires from thyroid tissue with T-cell repertoires from blood. After sampling, hyperthyroidism patients received methimazole starting at 30 mg daily, and ophthalmopathy patients received high-dose intravenous methylprednisolone. The paper reports TCR Vbeta CDR3 sequencing of about 140 peripheral blood samples: some 41 ophthalmopathy, some 80 hyperthyroidism and approximately 17 progressor patients. On the study overall, not on this receptor specifically: In validation, progression to ophthalmopathy was predicted by the model with 70.59% sensitivity and 72.22% specificity, a median of roughly six months before onset. Most expanded thyroid clonotypes (frequency above 0.001) were also detected in blood, a finding suggesting that blood repertoires may reflect thyroid immune responses. No statistical method was used to set the sample size in advance, and investigators knew the group allocation. In cross-validation, a model built on a 13 V-J signature told ophthalmopathy apart from stable hyperthyroidism with 85% to 90% sensitivity and approximately 81% specificity, and in testing the same model reached 80%/75%.

This clonotype was seen only a few times. No antigen is known for it. There are no base qualities to consult, and no much larger clone falls within one base. Cut back by 5 bases and 0 bases, the V and J ends lie 16 bases apart. There are 16 amino acids in the CDR3, from cysteine to phenylalanine inclusive. Only the CDR3 DNA is retained, 48 bases long and in frame from the first base. The germline V gene provides CDR1 SGHAT and CDR2 FQNNGV. TCR beta CDR3 regions were amplified from RNA transcripts. For the first round of RT-PCR on the TCR CDR3, the HTBI primer set was used together with the Qiagen OneStep RT-PCR kit. A second multiplex PCR round built the libraries, followed by size selection and purification. Paired-end sequencing of the libraries was performed with 100 bp reads on an Illumina HiSeq2000. Per the authors' processing: SOAPnuke was used to process the raw data, throwing out any read that contained adapters or uncalled bases, had a mean Phred below 15, or lacked an exact constant-primer or identifier match. High-quality paired reads were merged using COPE v1.2.5, and each unique nucleotide sequence was defined as a clonotype. Clonotypes were aligned to IMGT TRBV, TRBD and TRBJ reference segments using MiTCR v1.1. Only V-J combinations with frequency above 0.0001, covering 99% to 99.2% of repertoires, were analysed. The TCS score was defined as the ratio of F50 (clonal expansion) to E x V (chaos), calculated using BLOSUM62-based TCRdist between CDR3 peptides within each V-J. Welch's t-statistics and random forest reduced several hundred V-J features to around 14, which were used in a naive Bayes classifier (R e1071). In-frame beta chains were kept once TCRdb had trimmed the public reads at Q25 with fastp and called clones with MiXCR. CDR3 protein sequences are deduplicated, and each keeps its most common genes and DNA. The V and J calls and clone size are TCRdb's, not the authors'. Within this sample are roughly 510,000 distinct CDR3 sequences, with roughly 20% of them counted one time only. Together, the top ten hold about 26% of the sample.

Graves' hyperthyroidism was defined as stable when no progression to ophthalmopathy occurred over 18 months of follow-up. Hyperthyroidism patients were newly diagnosed, with disease duration under 2 months, and aged 18 to 65 years. Any patient with an uncontrolled infection, another autoimmune disease, pregnancy or lactation was excluded. Diagnoses were based on clinical symptoms, serum thyroxine and TRAb, thyroid ultrasound and orbital computed tomography. PBMCs were isolated from about 9.1 ml of fresh peripheral blood by Ficoll-Paque density gradient centrifugation. Trizol reagent was used to extract total RNA, and RNA quality was then checked on an Agilent 2100 Bioanalyzer.

The sequence came from a man younger than 30 with Graves' hyperthyroidism. The sample was blood. The chain couples TRBV11-2 to TRBJ1-1, and possibly TRBD1, on 6 matching bases. The CDR3 protein sequence reads: CASSLGRGPMNTEAFF. The DNA is as follows: TGTGCCAGCAGCCTAGGACGGGGGCCCATGAACACTGAAGCTTTCTTT.